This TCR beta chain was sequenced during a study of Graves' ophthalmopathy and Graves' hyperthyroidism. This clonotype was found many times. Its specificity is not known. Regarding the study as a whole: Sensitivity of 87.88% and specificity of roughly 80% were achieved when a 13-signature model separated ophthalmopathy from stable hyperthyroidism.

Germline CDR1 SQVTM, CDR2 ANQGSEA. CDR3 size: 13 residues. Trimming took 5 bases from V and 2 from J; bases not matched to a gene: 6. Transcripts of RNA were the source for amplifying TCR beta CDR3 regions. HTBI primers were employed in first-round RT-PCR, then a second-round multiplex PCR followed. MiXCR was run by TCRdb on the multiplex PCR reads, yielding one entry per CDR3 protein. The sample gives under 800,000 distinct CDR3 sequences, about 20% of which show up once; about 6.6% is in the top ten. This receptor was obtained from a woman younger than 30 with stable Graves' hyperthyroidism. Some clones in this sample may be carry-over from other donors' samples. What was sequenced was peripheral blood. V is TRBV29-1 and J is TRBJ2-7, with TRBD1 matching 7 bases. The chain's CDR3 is CSVRTGRTYEQYF. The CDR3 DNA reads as TGCAGCGTTAGGACAGGACGAACCTACGAGCAGTACTTC.